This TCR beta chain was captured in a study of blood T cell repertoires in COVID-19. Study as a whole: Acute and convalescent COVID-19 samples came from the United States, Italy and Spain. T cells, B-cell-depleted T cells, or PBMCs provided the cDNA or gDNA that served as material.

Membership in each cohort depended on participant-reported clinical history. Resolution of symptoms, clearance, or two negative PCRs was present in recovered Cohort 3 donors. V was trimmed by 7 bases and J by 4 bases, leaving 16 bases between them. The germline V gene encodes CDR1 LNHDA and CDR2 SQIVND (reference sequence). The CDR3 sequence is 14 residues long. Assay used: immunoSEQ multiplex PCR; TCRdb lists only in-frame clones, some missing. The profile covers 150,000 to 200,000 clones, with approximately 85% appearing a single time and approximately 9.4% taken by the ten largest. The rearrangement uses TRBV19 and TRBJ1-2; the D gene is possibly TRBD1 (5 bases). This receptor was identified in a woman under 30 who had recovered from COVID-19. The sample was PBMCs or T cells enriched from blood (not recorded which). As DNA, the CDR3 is TGTGCCAGTACCCCCATTGCGGGGGGCTATGGCTACACCTTC. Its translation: CASTPIAGGYGYTF.